These 6 T cell receptor beta chains came from one sample sequenced in a study of blood T cell repertoires in COVID-19. Clones were read by immunoSEQ multiplex PCR, and TCRdb kept only the in-frame ones, dropping some. There are under 250,000 clones in the sample; approximately 85% occur only once, and 5.2% lies in the top ten. Sequencing input: peripheral blood. The receptors were gathered from a woman in her 70s with COVID-19, enrolled during active disease.

J is TRBJ1-6 and V is TRBV3-1 (or the pseudogene TRBV3-2); 7 bases agree with TRBD1. Germline CDR1 reads LGHDT; CDR2 reads YNNKEL (reference sequence). The CDR3 extends over 15 amino acids. Trimming cost V 4 bases and J 11 bases; bases outside gene matches: 11. The CDR3 DNA sequence: TGTGCCAGCAGCCTCCGATCAGGGGGAGAGACACCCCTCCACTTT. Translation gives CASSLRSGGETPLHF.

The chain joins TRBV6-5 to TRBJ1-1; D call uncertain. Between the trimmed V and J ends, which lost 4 bases and 10 bases, there was a span of 10 bases. The germline gives CDR1 MNHEY, CDR2 SVGAGI. The CDR3 runs 11 residues. CDR3 coding DNA: TGTGCCAGCAGTTTGACCGGGTCAGCTTTCTTT. It translates to CASSLTGSAFF.

The V and J genes are TRBV7-2 and TRBJ2-2; TRBD2 might be the D (5 bases). V was cut by 3 bases and J by 0 bases, with 8 bases left in between. The V gene's germline CDR1 is SGHTA and CDR2 FQGNSA. The CDR3 extends over 15 amino acids. The CDR3 coding sequence is TGTGCCAGCAGCTTTACGCGGGCGAACACCGGGGAGCTGTTTTTT. Translating gives CASSFTRANTGELFF.

This chain joins TRBV3-1 (or the pseudogene TRBV3-2) and TRBJ2-1; D gene uncertain. CDR1 LGHDT and CDR2 YNNKEL come from the germline V gene (reference sequence). Trimming cost V 1 base and J 10 bases, with 8 bases left between them. The CDR3 spans 12 residues. The CDR3 reads CASSQAPPEQFF. CDR3 coding DNA: TGTGCCAGCAGCCAAGCCCCCCCGGAGCAGTTCTTC.

The V and J genes are TRBV6-6 and TRBJ1-5; maybe TRBD1 (5 bases). Germline-derived CDR1 and CDR2 are MNHNY and SVGAGI (reference sequence). The CDR3 consists of 14 residues. Trimming cost V 5 bases and J 1 base, with 9 bases left between them. In DNA form, the CDR3 reads TGTGCCAGCAGTCTGGACACAAGCAATCAGCCCCAGCATTTT. The encoded protein is CASSLDTSNQPQHF.

The chain joins TRBV28 to TRBJ1-5; tentatively, D is TRBD1 (5 bases). The CDR3 totals 16 residues. CDR1 and CDR2 (germline): MDHEN, SYDVKM. Deletions cut 3 bases from V and 2 bases from J, with 14 bases between. In DNA form, the CDR3 reads TGTGCCAGCAGTTTTCTCGACAGATCGGGCAATCAGCCCCAGCATTTT. It encodes CASSFLDRSGNQPQHF.